Listed below are T cell receptor beta chains from one sample, sequenced in a study of T-cell reconstitution after alpha-beta-depleted transplantation in children. TCRdb recomputed calls from the PCR reads with MiXCR, one row per CDR3 protein. The profile shows 900,000 or so distinct CDR3 sequences, about 15% of them singletons. Sequencing used PBMCs, mostly from graft donor cells, obtained 360 days after TCRalphabeta/CD19-depleted stem cell transplant. Source of these receptors: a male patient younger than 18 who had a stem cell transplant for acute lymphoblastic leukemia, so the T cells may come from the graft donor. CDR3s include the opening cysteine and the closing phenylalanine or tryptophan. Each record gives: D gene, clone size, J gene, V gene, CDR3 DNA, CDR3 protein. The D gene is left open where the match is weak. Clone sizes are given selectively: once, few, many, or a class where the clone is expanded.

>-|few|TRBJ2-7|TRBV5-6
TGTGCCAGCAGCTTGCCGTTGGCAGGGTTTCAGCACTACGAGCAGTACTTC
CASSLPLAGFQHYEQYF
>-|-|TRBJ2-6|TRBV7-3
TGTGCCAGCAGCTTAAACAGGCCCGGGGAGACCCACTCTGGGGCCAACGTCCTGACTTTC
CASSLNRPGETHSGANVLTF
>-|few|TRBJ2-2|TRBV11-2
TGTGCCAGCAGCCCCAGGGCTGCCGCGCCCGGGGAGCTGTTTTTT
CASSPRAAAPGELFF
>-|many|TRBJ2-3|TRBV29-1
TGCAGCGTTGTTCACGTGCGAGATACGCAGTATTTT
CSVVHVRDTQYF
>TRBD1|once|TRBJ2-7|TRBV2
TGTGCCAGCAGCCTCTCCCGGACAGGGGCCCGGTACGAGCAGTACTTC
CASSLSRTGARYEQYF
>TRBD2|few|TRBJ2-5|TRBV3-1
TGTGCCAGCAGCCACAGACTAGCGGGAGTAGAGACCCAGTACTTC
CASSHRLAGVETQYF
>-|-|TRBJ1-1|TRBV5-1
TGCGCCAGCAGCAGAACCGGGCTGGAGAACACTGAAGCTTTCTTT
CASSRTGLENTEAFF
>-|few|TRBJ2-3|TRBV20-1
TGCAGTGCTAGAGGAGGGCCGGGCCCTAGGGATACGCAGTATTTT
CSARGGPGPRDTQYF
>-|many|TRBJ1-2|TRBV12-3/TRBV12-4
TGTGCCAGCAGGCCTTGGACAGCTAACTATGGCTACACCTTC
CASRPWTANYGYTF
>TRBD2|many|TRBJ2-5|TRBV29-1
TGCAGCGCCAGCGGACTAGGATCCCCCTTC
CSASGLGSPF
>-|-|TRBJ2-5|TRBV12-3/TRBV12-4
TGTGCCAGCAGTTTGACGGGGCAGACCCAGTACTTC
CASSLTGQTQYF
>TRBD2|-|TRBJ2-1|TRBV5-1
TGCGCCAGCAGGACTAGCGCGGCAAATGAGCAGTTCTTC
CASRTSAANEQFF
>TRBD1|-|TRBJ1-1|TRBV10-3
TGTGCCATCAGTGAGCCCGGGACAGGGACCACTGAAGCTTTCTTT
CAISEPGTGTTEAFF
>-|-|TRBJ2-3|TRBV7-3
TGTGCCAGCAGCTTTTACAGGGAGGTGGGACTGCAGTATTTT
CASSFYREVGLQYF
>-|few|TRBJ2-6|TRBV5-1
TGCGCCAGCAGCTTTGAACACTCTGGGGCCAACGTCCTGACTTTC
CASSFEHSGANVLTF
>TRBD2|-|TRBJ2-5|TRBV6-2/TRBV6-3
TGTGCCAGCAGCGCCGGGGGGGGACTAGCGGGAGTCGGTGGGACCCAGTACTTC
CASSAGGGLAGVGGTQYF
>TRBD1|few|TRBJ2-6|TRBV18
TGTGCCAGCTCACCCCGATGGACAGGGGTGCTACTTTCTGGGGCCAACGTCCTGACTTTC
CASSPRWTGVLLSGANVLTF
>TRBD1|few|TRBJ1-1|TRBV6-1
TGTGCCAGCAGTCCCCGTAGGGGGCTCGCTGAAGCTTTCTTT
CASSPRRGLAEAFF
>-|few|TRBJ2-7|TRBV24-1
TGTGCCACCAGTGATGGCCTAGCTCCCTACGAGCAGTACTTC
CATSDGLAPYEQYF
>-|-|TRBJ2-5|TRBV5-1
TGCGCCAGCAGCCGACCTCTCCGGGGACTCCAAGAGACCCAGTACTTC
CASSRPLRGLQETQYF
>-|-|TRBJ2-6|TRBV12-3/TRBV12-4
TGTACCTTCAGTTTAGCCACAACTCGTACTTCTGGGGCCAACGTCCTGACTTTC
CTFSLATTRTSGANVLTF
>TRBD2|-|TRBJ2-7|TRBV20-1
TGCAGTGCTAGAGAATGGCGGGAGAACTCCTACGAGCAGTACTTC
CSAREWRENSYEQYF
>-|-|TRBJ2-5|TRBV5-1
TGCGCCAACAGCTTGGTTGGAACAATACAAGAGACCCAGTACTTC
CANSLVGTIQETQYF
>-|-|TRBJ2-2|TRBV11-3
TGTGCCAGCAGCCGCTTTTCCCGGGGGCTGGGAACCGGGGAGCTGTTTTTT
CASSRFSRGLGTGELFF
>-|-|TRBJ2-7|TRBV27
TGTGCCAGCAGCCGATCTGGCGACTACCTAGTAGGGGAGCAGTACTTC
CASSRSGDYLVGEQYF
>TRBD2|few|TRBJ2-3|TRBV10-1
TGCGCCAGCAGTGCCCAGCGGGAGCGCGATACGCAGTATTTT
CASSAQRERDTQYF